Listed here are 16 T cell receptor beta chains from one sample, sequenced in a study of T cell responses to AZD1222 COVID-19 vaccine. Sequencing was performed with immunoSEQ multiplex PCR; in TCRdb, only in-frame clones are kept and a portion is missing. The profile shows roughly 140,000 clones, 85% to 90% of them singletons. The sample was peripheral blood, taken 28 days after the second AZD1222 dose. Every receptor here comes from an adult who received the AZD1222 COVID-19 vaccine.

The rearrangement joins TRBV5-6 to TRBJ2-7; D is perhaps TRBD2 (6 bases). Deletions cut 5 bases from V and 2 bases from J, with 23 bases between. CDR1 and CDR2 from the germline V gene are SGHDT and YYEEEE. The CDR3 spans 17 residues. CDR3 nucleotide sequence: TGTGCCAGCAGTTCGGGACTGAGGACCGTTGGTACCTACGAGCAGTACGTC. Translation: CASSSGLRTVGTYEQYV.

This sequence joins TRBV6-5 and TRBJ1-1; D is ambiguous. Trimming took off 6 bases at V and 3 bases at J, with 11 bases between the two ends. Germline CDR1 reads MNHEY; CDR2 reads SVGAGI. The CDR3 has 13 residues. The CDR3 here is CASRGIVDTEAFF. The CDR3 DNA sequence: TGTGCCAGCAGGGGCATCGTGGACACTGAAGCTTTCTTT.

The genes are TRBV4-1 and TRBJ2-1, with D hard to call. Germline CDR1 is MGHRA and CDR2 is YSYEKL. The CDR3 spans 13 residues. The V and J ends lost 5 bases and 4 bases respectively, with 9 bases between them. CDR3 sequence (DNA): TGCGCCAGCAGCTATGGGTTATACAATGAGCAGTTCTTC. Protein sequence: CASSYGLYNEQFF.

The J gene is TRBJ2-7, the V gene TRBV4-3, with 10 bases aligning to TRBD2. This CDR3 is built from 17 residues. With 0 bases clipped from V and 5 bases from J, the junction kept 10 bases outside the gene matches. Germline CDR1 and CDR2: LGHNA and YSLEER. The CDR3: CASSQDGNSGRWNEQYF. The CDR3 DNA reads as TGCGCCAGCAGCCAAGATGGTAATAGCGGGAGGTGGAACGAGCAGTACTTC.

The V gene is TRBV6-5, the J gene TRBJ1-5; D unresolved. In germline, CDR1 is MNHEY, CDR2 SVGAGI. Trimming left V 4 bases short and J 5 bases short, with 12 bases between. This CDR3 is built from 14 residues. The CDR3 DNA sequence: TGTGCCAGCAGTTCACGGGCCAAATATCAGCCCCAGCATTTT. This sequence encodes CASSSRAKYQPQHF.

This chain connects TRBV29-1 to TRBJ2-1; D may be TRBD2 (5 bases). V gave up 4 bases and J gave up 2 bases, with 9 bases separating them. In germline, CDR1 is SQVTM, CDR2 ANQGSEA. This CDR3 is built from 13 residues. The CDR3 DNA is TGCAGCGTTGGACTAACTGCCTACAATGAGCAGTTCTTC. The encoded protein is CSVGLTAYNEQFF.

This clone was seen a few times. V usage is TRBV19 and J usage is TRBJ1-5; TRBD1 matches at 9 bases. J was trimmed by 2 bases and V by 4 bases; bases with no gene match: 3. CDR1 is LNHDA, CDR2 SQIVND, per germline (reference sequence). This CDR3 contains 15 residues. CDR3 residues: CASSRQGEGNQPQHF. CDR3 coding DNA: TGTGCCAGTAGTAGACAGGGGGAGGGCAATCAGCCCCAGCATTTT. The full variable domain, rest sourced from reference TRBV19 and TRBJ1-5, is DGGITQSPKYLFRKEGQNVTLSCEQNLNHDAMYWYRQDPGQGLRLIYYSQIVNDFQKGDIAEGYSVSREKKESFPLTVTSAQKNPTAFYLCASSRQGEGNQPQHFGDGTRLSIL.

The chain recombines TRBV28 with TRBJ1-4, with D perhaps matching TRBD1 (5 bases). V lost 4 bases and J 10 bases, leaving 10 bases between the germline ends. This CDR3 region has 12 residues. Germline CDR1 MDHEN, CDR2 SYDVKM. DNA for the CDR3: TGTGCCAGCAGTTCACAGGCCTTAAAACTGTTTTTT. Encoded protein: CASSSQALKLFF. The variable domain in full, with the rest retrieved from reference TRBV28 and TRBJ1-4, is DVKVTQSSRYLVKRTGEKVFLECVQDMDHENMFWYRQDPGLGLRLIYFSYDVKMKEKGDIPEGYSVSREKKERFSLILESASTNQTSMYLCASSSQALKLFFGSGTQLSVL.

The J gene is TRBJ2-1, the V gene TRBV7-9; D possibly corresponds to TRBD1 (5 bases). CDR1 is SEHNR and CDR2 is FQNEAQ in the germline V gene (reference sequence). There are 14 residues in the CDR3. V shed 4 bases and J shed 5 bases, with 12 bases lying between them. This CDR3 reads CASSYEGVDNEQFF. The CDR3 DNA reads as TGTGCCAGCAGCTATGAAGGGGTGGACAATGAGCAGTTCTTC.

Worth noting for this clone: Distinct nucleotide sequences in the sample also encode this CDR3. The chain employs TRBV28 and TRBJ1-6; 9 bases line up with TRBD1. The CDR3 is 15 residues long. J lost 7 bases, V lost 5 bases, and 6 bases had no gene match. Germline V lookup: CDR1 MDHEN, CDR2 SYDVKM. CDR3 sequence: CASSTPGQGNSPLHF. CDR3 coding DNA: TGTGCCAGCAGTACGCCGGGACAGGGCAATTCACCCCTCCACTTT. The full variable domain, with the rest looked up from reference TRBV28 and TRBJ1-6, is DVKVTQSSRYLVKRTGEKVFLECVQDMDHENMFWYRQDPGLGLRLIYFSYDVKMKEKGDIPEGYSVSREKKERFSLILESASTNQTSMYLCASSTPGQGNSPLHFGNGTRLTVT.

The CDR3 sequence is CASSQDGQGTYGYTF. Here the CDR3 DNA reads TGTGCCAGCAGCCAAGATGGGCAGGGTACCTATGGCTACACCTTC. The J gene is TRBJ1-2, the V gene TRBV3-1 (or the pseudogene TRBV3-2); D is perhaps TRBD1 (5 bases). Trimming cost V 0 bases and J 4 bases, with 12 bases left between them. The CDR3 extends over 15 amino acids. Germline values: CDR1 LGHDT, CDR2 YNNKEL (reference sequence).

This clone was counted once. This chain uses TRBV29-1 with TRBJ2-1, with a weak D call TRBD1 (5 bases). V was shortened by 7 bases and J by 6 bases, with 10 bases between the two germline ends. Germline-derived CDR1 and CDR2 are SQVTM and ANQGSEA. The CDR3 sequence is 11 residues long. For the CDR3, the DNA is TGCAGCGGAGGACAAACCAATGAGCAGTTCTTC. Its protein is CSGGQTNEQFF.

As DNA, the CDR3 is TGTGCCAGCACCTGTGTGTGTTGGCCCCACACCGGGGCCTCCTACGAGCAGTACTTC. Translated, it gives CASTCVCWPHTGASYEQYF. The chain joins TRBV21-1 to TRBJ2-7. TRBV21-1 is assigned pseudogene status. The CDR3 length is 19 residues.

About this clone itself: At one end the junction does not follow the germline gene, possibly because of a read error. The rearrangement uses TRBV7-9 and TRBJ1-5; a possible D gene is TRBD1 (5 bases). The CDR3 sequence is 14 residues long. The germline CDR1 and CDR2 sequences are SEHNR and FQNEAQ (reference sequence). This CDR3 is CASSLDSRNQPQHF. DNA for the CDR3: TGTGCCAGCAGTTTAGACAGCAGGAATCAGCCCCAGCATTTT. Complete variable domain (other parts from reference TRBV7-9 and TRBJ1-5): DTGVSQNPRHKITKRGQNVTFRCDPISEHNRLYWYRQTLGQGPEFLTYFQNEAQLEKSRLLSDRFSAERPKGSFSTLEIQRTEQGDSAMYLCASSLDSRNQPQHFGDGTRLSIL.

The CDR3 loop is CSVDPENYGYTF. The CDR3 DNA sequence: TGCAGCGTTGATCCGGAAAACTATGGCTACACCTTC. The chain couples TRBV29-1 to TRBJ1-2, with no clear D. Trimming stripped 3 bases from V and 2 bases from J, with 7 bases between. The CDR3 runs 12 residues. CDR1 is SQVTM and CDR2 is ANQGSEA in the germline V gene.

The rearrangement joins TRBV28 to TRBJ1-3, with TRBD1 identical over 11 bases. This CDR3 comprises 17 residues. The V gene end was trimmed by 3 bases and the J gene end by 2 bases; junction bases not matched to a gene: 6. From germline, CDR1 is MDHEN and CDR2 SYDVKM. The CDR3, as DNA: TGTGCCAGCAGTTTGTTTGGACAGGGGGCAACTGGAAACACCATATATTTT. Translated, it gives CASSLFGQGATGNTIYF.